These 2 T cell receptor beta chains share one sample of origin, sequenced in a study of beta chain features in type 1 diabetes. Study observations and caveats: Moderate yet significant TCRB CDR3 shortening was seen in Type 1 diabetes patients in all four CD4+ subsets.

What was sequenced were expressed TCRB transcripts, since all of the isolated RNA had been reverse transcribed. The repertoire was sequenced with immunoSEQ multiplex PCR; TCRdb's copy has only in-frame clones and lacks some. The sample records around 240,000 clones, more than 15% being singletons. No antigen is known for these receptors. Sequencing input: naive CD4+ T cells from blood. Receptor source: a man aged 25 to 40 with type 1 diabetes.

Only a few counts were recorded for this clone. The chain recombines TRBV9 with TRBJ2-1; 8 bases are a match to TRBD2. Germline V gene lookup returns CDR1 SGDLS and CDR2 YYNGEE. The junction had 5 bases not matched to a gene; V was cut back by 3 bases and J by 3 bases. The CDR3 loop spans 15 amino acids. This CDR3 reads CASSGSGMGYNEQFF. In DNA, the CDR3 is TGTGCCAGCAGCGGTAGCGGGATGGGCTACAATGAGCAGTTCTTC.

There are a few counts of this clone. The rearrangement joins TRBV11-2 to TRBJ2-5; D is unresolved. CDR3 size: 12 residues. V lost 5 bases and J 6 bases, leaving 10 bases between the germline ends. Germline CDR1 and CDR2: SGHAT and FQNNGV. This chain's CDR3 is CASSPVEKTQYF. DNA for the CDR3: TGTGCCAGCAGCCCGGTCGAGAAGACCCAGTACTTC.